This entry is about one TCR beta chain. Its antigen is as yet unknown. PCR amplification relied on 60 Vbeta primers (plus 13 Jbeta primers). Libraries were prepared by immunoSEQ multiplex PCR; TCRdb keeps only in-frame clonotypes and omits some of them. The table has roughly 130,000 clones, roughly 8.3% seen once. The entry originates in a study of cytomegalovirus exposure and HLA in healthy donors. Study results and limitations: Upon later analysis, TCR association rates were observed to vary by HLA locus, being highest for DRB1 and lowest for HLA-C. Common viral pathogens seemed, in a later analysis, to connect with several of the most significant clusters. Because they were indistinguishable, some V segments, including TRBV6-2 and TRBV6-3, were excluded.

CDR1 is KGHSH, CDR2 LQKENI, per germline. CDR3 length equals 17 residues. V gave up 1 base and J gave up 0 bases; unmatched junction bases: 5. The sample was PBMCs. The chain combines TRBV18 with TRBJ2-1, with 8 bases fitting TRBD2. The receptor's source is a middle-aged man in good health and CMV-seronegative. The CDR3 is CASSPLGGLASYNEQFF. DNA of the CDR3: TGTGCCAGCTCACCACTCGGAGGACTAGCCTCCTACAATGAGCAGTTCTTC.